The present TCR beta chain was sequenced within a study of early T cells in non-severe SARS-CoV-2 infection. The TCR library protocol attached unique molecular identifiers to the individual cDNA molecules. TCRdb passed the 5' RACE reads through MiXCR, listing each CDR3 protein once. The sample has roughly 52,000 distinct CDR3 sequences, around 6.6% seen once. This CDR3 is 11 amino acids long. On this clonotype itself: Its specificity is unknown. A read error may be the cause here, since a much bigger clone is one base away.

Study-level points and caveats: Private and CD4 specificities were missed by VDJdb matching, skewed to anti-spike CD8.

The chain joins TRBV12-3 or TRBV12-4 to TRBJ2-7; D gene unclear. The TCR comes from an adult who was a healthcare worker with PCR-confirmed SARS-CoV-2 infection or an uninfected control (not recorded which). The starting material was whole blood, obtained at baseline. CDR3 residues: CTSSLRNEQYF. CDR3 sequence (DNA): TGTACCAGCAGTTTACGGAACGAGCAGTACTTC.